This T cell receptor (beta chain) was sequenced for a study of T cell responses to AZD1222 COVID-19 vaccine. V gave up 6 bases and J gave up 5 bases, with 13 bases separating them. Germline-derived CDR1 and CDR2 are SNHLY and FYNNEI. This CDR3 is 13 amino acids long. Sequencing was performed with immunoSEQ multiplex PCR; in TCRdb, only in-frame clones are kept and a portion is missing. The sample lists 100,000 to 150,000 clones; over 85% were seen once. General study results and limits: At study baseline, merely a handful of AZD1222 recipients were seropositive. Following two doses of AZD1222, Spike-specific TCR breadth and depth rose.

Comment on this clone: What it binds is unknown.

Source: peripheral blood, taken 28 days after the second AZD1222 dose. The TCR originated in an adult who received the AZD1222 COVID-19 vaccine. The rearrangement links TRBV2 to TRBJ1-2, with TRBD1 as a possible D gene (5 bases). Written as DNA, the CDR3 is TGTGCCAGCAGCACGACAGCCCTATATGGCTACACCTTC. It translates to CASSTTALYGYTF.